The 15 T cell receptor beta chains presented below share a single source sample, sequenced in a study of cytomegalovirus exposure and HLA in healthy donors. Both 60 Vbeta primers and 13 Jbeta primers went into the PCR. The data were produced by immunoSEQ multiplex PCR, yet TCRdb's version contains in-frame clones alone and is incomplete. Here the sample spans roughly 120,000 clones, about 80% being singletons. The sample consisted of PBMCs. The receptors here all came from a woman aged 45-65 years in good health and CMV-seropositive.

DNA of the CDR3: TGTGCCAGCTCACCTCAGGGGAGGGACATTCAGTACTTC. Protein sequence: CASSPQGRDIQYF. V gene TRBV18 combines with J gene TRBJ2-4; a weak D match, TRBD2 (7 bases). Germline lookup yields CDR1 KGHSH and CDR2 LQKENI. Trimming cost V 3 bases and J 8 bases, with 11 bases left between them. The CDR3 has 13 residues.

This sequence joins TRBV29-1 and TRBJ1-1; 7 bases align to TRBD1. The germline gives CDR1 SQVTM, CDR2 ANQGSEA. With 7 bases clipped from V and 0 bases from J, the junction kept 5 bases outside the gene matches. CDR3 length: 13 amino acids. CDR3 amino acids: CSALTGLNTEAFF. The CDR3 nucleotides read TGCAGCGCCCTGACAGGGTTGAACACTGAAGCTTTCTTT.

V and J are TRBV6-6 and TRBJ1-2; the D is unclear. In germline, CDR1 is MNHNY, CDR2 SVGAGI (reference sequence). V lost 5 bases, J lost 2 bases, and 18 bases lay in between. CDR3 length: 16 residues. This CDR3 reads CASSAPGGSGNYGYTF. DNA for the CDR3: TGTGCCAGCAGTGCCCCCGGCGGGTCGGGGAACTATGGCTACACCTTC.

The chain carries TRBV4-1 and TRBJ1-4, with TRBD1 matching 9 bases. The CDR3 has 14 amino acids. Per the germline V gene, CDR1 is MGHRA and CDR2 is YSYEKL. J was trimmed by 7 bases and V by 4 bases; bases with no gene match: 4. CDR3 nucleotides: TGCGCCAGCAGCCGGGGACAGGGAAGTGAAAAACTGTTTTTT. Protein product: CASSRGQGSEKLFF.

This chain joins TRBV7-2 and TRBJ2-7; D gene ambiguous. The CDR3 runs to 13 residues. Trimming pared 5 bases from V and 7 bases from J, leaving 15 bases between. CDR1 is SGHTA and CDR2 is FQGNSA in the germline V gene. CDR3 residues: CASSNPPLREQYF. CDR3 sequence (DNA): TGTGCCAGCAGCAACCCCCCCCTAAGAGAGCAGTACTTC. Combining the CDR3 with reference TRBV7-2 and TRBJ2-7 gives the whole variable domain GAGVSQSPSNKVTEKGKDVELRCDPISGHTALYWYRQSLGQGLEFLIYFQGNSAPDKSGLPSDRFSAERTGGSVSTLTIQRTQQEDSAVYLCASSNPPLREQYFGPGTRLTVT.

This clone was counted a few times. Written as DNA, the CDR3 is TGTGCCAGCAGCTTCATCCCGGGACAGGGGTGGAACGAGCAGTACTTC. It codes for CASSFIPGQGWNEQYF. The chain carries TRBV5-6 and TRBJ2-7; 10 bases fit TRBD1. V trimming: 2 bases; J trimming: 5 bases; junction bases outside the gene matches: 10. The length of the CDR3 is 16 residues. Germline CDR1 SGHDT, CDR2 YYEEEE.

V is TRBV10-1 and J is TRBJ1-2; D gene ambiguous. Germline V CDR1 and CDR2: WNHNN, SYGVQD (reference sequence). Trimming stripped 0 bases from V and 2 bases from J, with 10 bases between. The CDR3 is 15 residues long. In DNA form, the CDR3 reads TGCGCCAGCAGTGAGTCGGCAGGAAGGAACTATGGCTACACCTTC. Residues: CASSESAGRNYGYTF.

The V and J genes are TRBV6-6 and TRBJ2-3; D is possibly TRBD2 (5 bases). CDR3 length: 14 residues. Trimming took off 7 bases at V and 3 bases at J, with 14 bases between the two ends. CDR1 and CDR2 from the germline V gene are MNHNY and SVGAGI (reference sequence). CDR3 sequence reads: CASIRREGTDTQYF. CDR3 coding DNA: TGTGCCAGCATCAGAAGAGAGGGAACAGATACGCAGTATTTT.

The V call is TRBV18, the J call TRBJ2-7, with 12 bases aligning to TRBD2. The CDR3 contains 15 residues. Trimming removed 3 bases from V and 7 bases from J; junction bases left unmatched: 7. The germline V gene encodes CDR1 KGHSH and CDR2 LQKENI. CDR3: CASSPRTSGVTEQYF. CDR3 nucleotides: TGTGCCAGCTCACCTCGGACTAGCGGGGTAACTGAGCAGTACTTC.

This chain links TRBV5-1 with TRBJ2-5; D is undetermined. V lost 1 base and J lost 5, with 15 bases in between. This CDR3 has 15 residues. Germline V gives CDR1 SGHRS, CDR2 YFSETQ. The CDR3 DNA is TGCGCCAGCAGCTTGTATTCCGCCCCGCGGGAGACCCAGTACTTC. This codes for CASSLYSAPRETQYF.

CDR3 nucleotide sequence: TGTGCCAGCTCCCAACGGACAGGGAGTGACACTGAAGCTTTCTTT. As protein: CASSQRTGSDTEAFF. The rearrangement joins TRBV18 to TRBJ1-1, with 8 nucleotides matching TRBD1. The CDR3 loop spans 15 amino acids. The V segment lost 6 bases and the J segment 3 bases; nucleotides outside the gene matches: 9. CDR1 and CDR2 from the germline V gene are KGHSH and LQKENI.

This clone has a single count. V usage is TRBV4-1 and J usage is TRBJ1-3; D gene unclear. This CDR3 spans 15 amino acids. Trimming took 4 bases from V and 2 from J, leaving 12 bases between them. Per the germline V gene, CDR1 is MGHRA and CDR2 is YSYEKL. Written as DNA, the CDR3 is TGCGCCAGCAGCCCCCTTCCGAGTACTGGAAACACCATATATTTT. Its protein is CASSPLPSTGNTIYF.

The chain joins TRBV7-2 to TRBJ2-5; 7 bases line up with TRBD2. Per the germline V gene, CDR1 is SGHTA and CDR2 is FQGNSA. This CDR3 is 15 amino acids long. The V segment lost 1 base and the J segment 5 bases; nucleotides outside the gene matches: 7. The CDR3 nucleotides are TGTGCCAGCAGCTTAGTAGGCGGGGGTAAGGAGACCCAGTACTTC. Amino acid sequence: CASSLVGGGKETQYF.

V and J are TRBV4-1 and TRBJ2-1, with D uncertain. The CDR3 covers 16 residues. Germline V gene data show CDR1 as MGHRA and CDR2 as YSYEKL. V lost 1 base and J lost 4, with 14 bases in between. The CDR3 is CASSQASAPHYNEQFF. The DNA for the CDR3 is TGCGCCAGCAGCCAAGCATCAGCGCCCCATTACAATGAGCAGTTCTTC.

The chain has TRBV7-8 and TRBJ2-2; TRBD2 aligns across 14 bases. The CDR3 is 17 amino acids. CDR1 and CDR2 (germline): SGHVS, FQNEAQ. V shed 5 bases and J 7 bases; nucleotides not matched to a gene: 9. The CDR3 coding sequence is TGTGCCAGCAGCCCAGGACTAGCGGGGGGCCTGGACGGGGAGCTGTTTTTT. Translating it yields CASSPGLAGGLDGELFF.